These T cell receptor beta chains were read from a single sample in a study of graft-versus-host responses after intestinal transplantation. The method was immunoSEQ multiplex PCR; TCRdb's version includes in-frame clones alone and lacks a portion of them. The sample lists 35,000 to 50,000 clones; less than 95% were seen once. The source material was PBMCs, sampled more than 310 days after intestinal transplant. The receptors were sampled from a human patient who received an intestinal transplant, so some T cells may come from the graft donor. CDR3s include the opening cysteine and the closing phenylalanine or tryptophan. The listing skips clone size in some rows; elsewhere it reads once, few, many or a size class.

>TRBV7-2|NA
CASSFGTMNTEAFF
>TRBV20-1|NA
CSALQYEQYF
>TRBV25-1|NA
CASSELSGGPPDTQYF
>TRBV15|NA
CAISRDRGRSETQYF
>TRBV5-5|NA
CASSARATNYGYTF
>TRBV5-6|NA
CAGSPRGSGAQNTQYF
>TRBV6-1|once
CASQGRDTQYF
>TRBV2|NA
CASATAGWDEQYF
>TRBV6-5|NA
CASSTPRTDTQYF
>TRBV6-5|NA
CATRGQGAYQPQHF
>TRBV4-2|once
CASSQDRPLGGYQETQYF
>TRBV11-2|NA
CASSLAQGNEQFF
>TRBV4-1|NA
CASSQRELDAAGNTIYF
>TRBV19|NA
CASSIIDGETQYF
>TRBV18|NA
CASSPVSAGDGDTQYF
>TRBV4-1|NA
CASSQGLAASYEQYF
>TRBV4-1|NA
CASSQEEGDNEQFF
>TRBV7-3|NA
CASSRTGPPGHEQYF
>TRBV6-5|few
CASSYSTGSNEKLFF
>TRBV10-2|NA
CASSIALAGILPPYEQYF
>TRBV5-4|NA
CASSSGQGGQETQYF
>TRBV15|NA
CATSRDRGRNNSPLHF
>TRBV5-1|once
CASSSRLVIQETQYF
>TRBV5-1|NA
CASSREGYRADTQYF
>TRBV9|NA
CASSVATASGRVVDEQFF
>TRBV10-3|NA
CATGSSGANVLTF
>TRBV10-3|NA
CAIRPGGDGNQPQHF
>TRBV18|NA
CASSPVSDNSGNTIYF
>TRBV6-5|NA
CASRLGREGPYEQYF
>TRBV7-9|NA
CASSRRQVDTEAFF
>TRBV11-2|NA
CASSPSSGRARDTQYF
>TRBV6-1|NA
CASGISLNTGELFF
>TRBV27|NA
CASSPDGPYDSPLHF
>TRBV7-3|NA
CASSFSSGRTDTQYF
>TRBV30|once
CAWRRGDRDYEQYF
>TRBV5-1|NA
CASSLVSGGSYEQYF
>TRBV6-5|NA
CASSYDLNTEAFF
>TRBV19|NA
CASSPAPLTGGPGYTF
>TRBV4-1|NA
CASSQGPGRTSSYEQYF
>TRBV7-3|NA
CASSLNFQANTGELFF
>TRBV6-1|once
CASLPPGAETQYF
>TRBV10-3|NA
CAITTSGRLDEQFF
>TRBV6-5|NA
CASSYNGAAYGYTF
>TRBV29-1|NA
CSVAGRNTDTQYF
>TRBV9|once
CASSVASGARNEKLFF
>TRBV5-4|NA
CASSPGGEQFF
>TRBV28|NA
CASKLSTDTQYF
>TRBV10-3|NA
CAISESEENYGYTF